Presented here are 4 T cell receptor beta chains from one specimen sequenced in a study of blood T cell repertoires in COVID-19. Generated by immunoSEQ multiplex PCR, the TCRdb table keeps only in-frame clones and is missing some. The table has more than 70,000 clones, around 86% seen once. Input material: peripheral blood. The receptors derive from a man aged 50 or older with active or convalescent COVID-19.

The CDR3 bases are TGTGCCAGCAGTCCGTTCTATAGCGGGGGGGCCAACACCGGGGAGCTGTTTTTT. It specifies CASSPFYSGGANTGELFF. V usage is TRBV6-4 and J usage is TRBJ2-2; 11 bases are shared with TRBD2. V was clipped by 5 bases and J by 2 bases; unmatched bases: 10. CDR1 is MRHNA, CDR2 SNTAGT, per germline. The CDR3 is 18 amino acids.

The CDR3 region is CASSRTWTDTQYF. The CDR3 nucleotides are TGTGCCAGCAGTCGTACTTGGACAGATACGCAGTATTTT. V and J are TRBV12-3 or TRBV12-4 and TRBJ2-3; no firm D call. Trimming shortened V by 5 bases and J by 3 bases, and 9 bases separated the two germline ends. The CDR3 sequence is 13 residues long.

The J gene is TRBJ1-3, the V gene TRBV5-5, with D maybe TRBD1 (5 bases). Trimming took 4 bases from V and 5 from J, leaving 16 bases between them. Germline V gives CDR1 SGHKS, CDR2 YYEKEE (reference sequence). The CDR3 consists of 15 residues. CDR3 region: CASSPQTETRNTIYF. Written as DNA, the CDR3 is TGTGCCAGCAGCCCACAGACAGAGACTCGAAACACCATATATTTT.

V usage is TRBV12-3 or TRBV12-4 and J usage is TRBJ1-2; a weak D match, TRBD1 (6 bases). CDR3 size: 12 residues. V lost 5 bases, J lost 8 bases, and 12 bases lay in between. Here the CDR3 reads CASSRTEWGYTF. CDR3 nucleotides: TGTGCCAGCAGTAGGACAGAATGGGGCTACACCTTC.